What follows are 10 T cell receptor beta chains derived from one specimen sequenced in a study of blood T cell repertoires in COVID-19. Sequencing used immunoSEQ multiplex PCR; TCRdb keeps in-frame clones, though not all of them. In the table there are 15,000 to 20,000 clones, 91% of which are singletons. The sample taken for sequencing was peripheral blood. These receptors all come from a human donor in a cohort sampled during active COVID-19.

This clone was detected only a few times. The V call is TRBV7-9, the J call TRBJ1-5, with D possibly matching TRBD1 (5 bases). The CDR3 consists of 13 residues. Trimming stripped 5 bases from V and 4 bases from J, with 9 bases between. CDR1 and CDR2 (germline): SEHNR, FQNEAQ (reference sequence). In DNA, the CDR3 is TGTGCCAGCAGCCTGGACACAAATCAGCCCCAGCATTTT. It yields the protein CASSLDTNQPQHF.

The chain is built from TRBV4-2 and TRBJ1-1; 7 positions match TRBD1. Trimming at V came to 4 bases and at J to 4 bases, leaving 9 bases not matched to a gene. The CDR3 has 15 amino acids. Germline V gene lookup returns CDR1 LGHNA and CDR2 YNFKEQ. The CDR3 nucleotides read TGTGCCAGCAGCCGAGCGGCGGCAGGGGGCACTGAAGCTTTCTTT. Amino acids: CASSRAAAGGTEAFF.

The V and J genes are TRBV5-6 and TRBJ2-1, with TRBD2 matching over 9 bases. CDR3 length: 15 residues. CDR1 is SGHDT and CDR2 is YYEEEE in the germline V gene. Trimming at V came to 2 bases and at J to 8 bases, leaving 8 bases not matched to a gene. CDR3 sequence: CASSFYSGSVHEQFF. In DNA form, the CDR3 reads TGTGCCAGCAGCTTCTATAGCGGGAGTGTTCATGAGCAGTTCTTC.

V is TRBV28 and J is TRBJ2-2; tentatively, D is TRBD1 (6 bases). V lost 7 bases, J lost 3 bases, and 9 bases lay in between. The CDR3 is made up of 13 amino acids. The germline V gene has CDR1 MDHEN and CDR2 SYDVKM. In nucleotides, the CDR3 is TGTGCCAGCAAGCAGGGGTACACCGGGGAGCTGTTTTTT. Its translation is CASKQGYTGELFF.

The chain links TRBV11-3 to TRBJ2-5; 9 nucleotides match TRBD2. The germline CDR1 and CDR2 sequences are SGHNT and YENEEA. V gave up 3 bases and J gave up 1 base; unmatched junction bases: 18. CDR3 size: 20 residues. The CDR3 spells CASSFTSYFSGRRGQETQYF. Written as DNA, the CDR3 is TGTGCCAGCAGCTTTACGTCCTACTTTAGCGGGAGAAGGGGCCAAGAGACCCAGTACTTC.

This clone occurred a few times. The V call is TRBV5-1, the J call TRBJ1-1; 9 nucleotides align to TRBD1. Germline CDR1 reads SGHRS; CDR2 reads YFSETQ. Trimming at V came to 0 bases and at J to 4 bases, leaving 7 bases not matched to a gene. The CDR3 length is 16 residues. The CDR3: CASSLDATGGSTEAFF. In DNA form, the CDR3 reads TGCGCCAGCAGCTTGGATGCGACAGGGGGGAGCACTGAAGCTTTCTTT. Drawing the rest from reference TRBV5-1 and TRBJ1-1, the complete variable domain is KAGVTQTPRYLIKTRGQQVTLSCSPISGHRSVSWYQQTPGQGLQFLFEYFSETQRNKGNFPGRFSGRQFSNSRSEMNVSTLELGDSALYLCASSLDATGGSTEAFFGQGTRLTVV.

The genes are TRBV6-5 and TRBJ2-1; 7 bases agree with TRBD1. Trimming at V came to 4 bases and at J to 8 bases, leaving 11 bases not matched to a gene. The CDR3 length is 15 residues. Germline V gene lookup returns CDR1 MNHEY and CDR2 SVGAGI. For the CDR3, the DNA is TGTGCCAGCAGTTGGGAACCGGGACAGAGCCATGAGCAGTTCTTC. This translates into CASSWEPGQSHEQFF.

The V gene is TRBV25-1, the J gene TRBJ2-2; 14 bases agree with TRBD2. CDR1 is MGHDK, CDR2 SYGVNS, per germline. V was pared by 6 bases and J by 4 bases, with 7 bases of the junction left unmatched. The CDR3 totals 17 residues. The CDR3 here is CASSPTGTSGGTGELFF. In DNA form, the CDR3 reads TGTGCCAGCAGCCCTACTGGGACTAGCGGGGGCACCGGGGAGCTGTTTTTT.

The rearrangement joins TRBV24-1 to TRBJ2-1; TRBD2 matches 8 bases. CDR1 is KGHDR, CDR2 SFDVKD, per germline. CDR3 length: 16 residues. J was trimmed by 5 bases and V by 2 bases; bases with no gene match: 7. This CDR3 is CATSDSKPGLDNEQFF. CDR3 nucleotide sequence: TGTGCCACCAGTGATTCCAAGCCGGGACTAGACAATGAGCAGTTCTTC.

CDR3 DNA sequence: TGCACCAGCAGAGACGGGACTAGCGGATACTCCTACAATGAGCAGTTCTTC. Translating it yields CTSRDGTSGYSYNEQFF. This chain connects TRBV1 to TRBJ2-1; the table names TRBD2, a call not compared with the DNA. TRBV1 is flagged as a pseudogene. The CDR3 sequence is 17 residues long.